This TCR beta chain emerged from a study of blood T cell repertoires in COVID-19. Across the whole study: From the United States, Italy and Spain came samples of acute and convalescent COVID-19. T cells, B-cell-depleted T cells, or PBMCs provided the cDNA or gDNA that served as material.

Allocation to cohorts depended on clinical history reported by the participants. Recovered status applied to Cohort 3 donors who had two consecutive negative PCRs. It also applied to those with clearance or with symptom resolution. Germline V gives CDR1 MDHEN, CDR2 SYDVKM. This CDR3 is 12 amino acids long. The germline V and J ends were trimmed by 8 bases and 3 bases, with 9 bases remaining between them. The data were produced by immunoSEQ multiplex PCR, yet TCRdb's version contains in-frame clones alone and is incomplete. The sample lists over 300,000 clones; over 75% were seen once. Sequencing input: PBMCs or T cells enriched from blood (not recorded which). This sequence joins TRBV28 and TRBJ2-3; D is uncertain. The clonotype was recovered from a woman younger than 35 who had recovered from COVID-19. The CDR3 spells CASSVMTDTQYF. The CDR3 DNA follows: TGTGCCAGCTCGGTGATGACAGATACGCAGTATTTT.